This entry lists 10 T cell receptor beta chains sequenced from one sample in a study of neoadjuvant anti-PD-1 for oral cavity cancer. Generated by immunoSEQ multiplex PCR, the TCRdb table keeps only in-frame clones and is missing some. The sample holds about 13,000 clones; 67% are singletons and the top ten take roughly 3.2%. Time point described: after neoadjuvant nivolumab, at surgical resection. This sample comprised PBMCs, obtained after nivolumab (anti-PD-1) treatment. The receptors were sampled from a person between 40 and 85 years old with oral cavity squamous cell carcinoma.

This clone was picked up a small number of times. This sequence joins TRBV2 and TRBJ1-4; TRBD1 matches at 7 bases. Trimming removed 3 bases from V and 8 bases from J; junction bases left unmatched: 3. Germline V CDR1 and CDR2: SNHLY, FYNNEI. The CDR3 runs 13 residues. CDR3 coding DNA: TGTGCCAGCAGTGAGACAGGGTGGGAAAAACTGTTTTTT. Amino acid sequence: CASSETGWEKLFF.

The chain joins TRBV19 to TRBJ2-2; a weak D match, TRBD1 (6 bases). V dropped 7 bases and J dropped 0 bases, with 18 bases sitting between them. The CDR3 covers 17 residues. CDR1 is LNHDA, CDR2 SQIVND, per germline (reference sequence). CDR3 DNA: TGTGCCAGTAAGGCACTCCTTGGACAGACGAACACCGGGGAGCTGTTTTTT. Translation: CASKALLGQTNTGELFF.

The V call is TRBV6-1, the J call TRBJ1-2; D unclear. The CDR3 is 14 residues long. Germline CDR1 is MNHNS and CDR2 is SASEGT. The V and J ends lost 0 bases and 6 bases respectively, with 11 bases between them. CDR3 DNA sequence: TGTGCCAGCAGTGAAGCGCCGACGGGGAATGGCTACACCTTC. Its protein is CASSEAPTGNGYTF.

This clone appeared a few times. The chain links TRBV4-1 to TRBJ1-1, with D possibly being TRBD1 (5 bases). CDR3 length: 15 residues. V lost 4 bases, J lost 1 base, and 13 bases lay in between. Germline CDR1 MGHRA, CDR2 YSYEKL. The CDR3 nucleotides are TGCGCCAGCAGCCCCTCCGGGACGGGGAACACTGAAGCTTTCTTT. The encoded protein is CASSPSGTGNTEAFF.

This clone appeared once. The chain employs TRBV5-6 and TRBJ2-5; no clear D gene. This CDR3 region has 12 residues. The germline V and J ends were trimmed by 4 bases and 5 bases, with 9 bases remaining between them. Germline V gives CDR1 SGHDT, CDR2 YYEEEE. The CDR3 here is CASSPFGETQYF. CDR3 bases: TGTGCCAGCAGCCCGTTTGGGGAGACCCAGTACTTC.

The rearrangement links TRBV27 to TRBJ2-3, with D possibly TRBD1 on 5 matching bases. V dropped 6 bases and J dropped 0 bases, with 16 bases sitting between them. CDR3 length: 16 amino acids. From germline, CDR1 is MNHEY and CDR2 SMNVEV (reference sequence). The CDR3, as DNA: TGTGCCAGCAGACTGATTGGGGCGTCTAGCACAGATACGCAGTATTTT. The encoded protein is CASRLIGASSTDTQYF.

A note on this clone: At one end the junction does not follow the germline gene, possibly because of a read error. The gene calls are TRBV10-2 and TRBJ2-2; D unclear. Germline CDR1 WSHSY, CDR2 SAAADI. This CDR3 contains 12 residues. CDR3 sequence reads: CASRDGPGELFF. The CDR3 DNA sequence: TGCGCCAGCCGTGATGGTCCCGGGGAGCTGTTTTTT.

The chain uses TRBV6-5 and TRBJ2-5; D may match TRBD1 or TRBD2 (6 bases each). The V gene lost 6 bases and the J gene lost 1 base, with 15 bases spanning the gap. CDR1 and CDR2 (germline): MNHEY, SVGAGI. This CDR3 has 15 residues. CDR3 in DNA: TGTGCCAGCAGGTTAGGGGGACTTATCCAAGAGACCCAGTACTTC. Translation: CASRLGGLIQETQYF.

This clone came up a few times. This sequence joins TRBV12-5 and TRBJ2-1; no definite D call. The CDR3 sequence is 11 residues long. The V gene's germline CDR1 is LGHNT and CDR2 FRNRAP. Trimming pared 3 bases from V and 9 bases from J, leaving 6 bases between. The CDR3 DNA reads TGTGCTAGTGGTTTTTACGGTGAGCAGTTCTTC. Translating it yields CASGFYGEQFF.

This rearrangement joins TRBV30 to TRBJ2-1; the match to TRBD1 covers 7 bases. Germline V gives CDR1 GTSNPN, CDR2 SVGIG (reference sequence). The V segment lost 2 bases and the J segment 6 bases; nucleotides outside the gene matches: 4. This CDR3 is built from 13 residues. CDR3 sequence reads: CAWSLTGVNEQFF. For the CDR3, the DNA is TGTGCCTGGAGTTTAACAGGGGTCAATGAGCAGTTCTTC.